The 28 T cell receptor beta chains below all came from one sample that was sequenced in a study of shared clonotypes between healthy human individuals (TCRdb year 2020). The library was generated by the immunoSEQ multiplex PCR assay. The source is immuneACCESS, and TCRdb retained only in-frame sequences with V and J called. Part of the clones is not carried over; for the studies checked, unresolved V genes explain less than half of this, and the remainder is unexplained. A total of about 2.3 million clones appear in this sample, 80% to 95% of them only once. Under 0.45% of the sample comes from the top ten. Sequenced material: naive CD4+ T cells from PBMCs. The cell subset or site label here, explained by the study, means: CD45RA+ positively selected. The receptors come from a young man in good health. Some clones in this sample may be carry-over from other donors' samples.

The rearrangement links TRBV7-9 to TRBJ1-1, with TRBD1 matching over 7 bases. Germline V gene lookup returns CDR1 SEHNR and CDR2 FQNEAQ (reference sequence). CDR3 length: 14 amino acids. V gave up 5 bases and J gave up 5 bases; unmatched junction bases: 8. For the CDR3, the DNA is TGTGCCAGCAGCCTACAGGGGAGCGGGACTGAAGCTTTCTTT. Its translation is CASSLQGSGTEAFF.

The chain links TRBV5-1 to TRBJ2-7, with 7 bases identical to TRBD2. The CDR3 spans 14 residues. Germline loops: CDR1 SGHRS, CDR2 YFSETQ. The trim removed 3 bases at V and 2 bases at J, leaving 5 bases unmatched. The CDR3 nucleotides read TGCGCCAGCAGCTCGGAGCGGGGCGCCTACGAGCAGTACTTC. It encodes CASSSERGAYEQYF. Full variable domain (outside the CDR3, taken from reference TRBV5-1 and TRBJ2-7): KAGVTQTPRYLIKTRGQQVTLSCSPISGHRSVSWYQQTPGQGLQFLFEYFSETQRNKGNFPGRFSGRQFSNSRSEMNVSTLELGDSALYLCASSSERGAYEQYFGPGTRLTVT.

The chain combines TRBV5-1 with TRBJ2-2; maybe TRBD2 (5 bases). This CDR3 comprises 16 residues. Trimming pared 5 bases from V and 1 base from J, leaving 15 bases between. Germline values: CDR1 SGHRS, CDR2 YFSETQ. For the CDR3, the DNA is TGCGCCAGCAGACCGGAGCCCCGGGGGAACACCGGGGAGCTGTTTTTT. It encodes CASRPEPRGNTGELFF.

The rearrangement joins TRBV6-5 to TRBJ2-5; D possibly corresponds to TRBD2 (5 bases). The CDR3 contains 15 residues. V was shortened by 0 bases and J by 2 bases, with 10 bases between the two germline ends. Germline lookup yields CDR1 MNHEY and CDR2 SVGAGI. The CDR3 loop reads CASSYSRALQETQYF. The CDR3, as DNA: TGTGCCAGCAGTTACTCGAGGGCTCTTCAAGAGACCCAGTACTTC.

The rearrangement uses TRBV7-9 and TRBJ1-1; tentatively, D is TRBD1 (5 bases). The CDR3 is made up of 16 amino acids. The V end was cut by 4 bases, the J end by 0 bases, with 15 bases between. Germline V gene data show CDR1 as SEHNR and CDR2 as FQNEAQ (reference sequence). Here the CDR3 reads CASSSNSLTVNTEAFF. CDR3 coding DNA: TGTGCCAGCAGCTCAAATAGTTTGACAGTGAACACTGAAGCTTTCTTT.

The chain couples TRBV5-1 to TRBJ2-7; D ambiguous. CDR1 and CDR2 (germline): SGHRS, YFSETQ. The V end was cut by 0 bases, the J end by 6 bases, with 13 bases between. This CDR3 is 14 amino acids long. In nucleotides, the CDR3 is TGCGCCAGCAGCTTGGGAGTCGTTTCGGGCGAGCAGTACTTC. Translating it yields CASSLGVVSGEQYF.

The table lists this clone with a count of one. Other DNA sequences in the sample encode the same CDR3. The V call is TRBV15, the J call TRBJ2-7, with D perhaps matching TRBD1 (5 bases). The germline V gene encodes CDR1 LNHNV and CDR2 YYDKDF (reference sequence). The CDR3 is made up of 14 amino acids. V lost 0 bases, J lost 0 bases, and 6 bases lay in between. The CDR3 reads CATSREQGSYEQYF. CDR3 coding DNA: TGTGCCACCAGCAGAGAGCAGGGCTCCTACGAGCAGTACTTC.

This chain connects TRBV7-2 to TRBJ1-1; maybe TRBD1 (6 bases). The CDR3 length is 17 residues. Germline CDR1 and CDR2: SGHTA and FQGNSA. Trimming took 1 base from V and 0 from J, leaving 15 bases between them. CDR3 region: CASSLEWGAAVNTEAFF. DNA for the CDR3: TGTGCCAGCAGCTTAGAGTGGGGGGCCGCAGTGAACACTGAAGCTTTCTTT.

This chain links TRBV18 with TRBJ1-1, with D uncertain. The CDR3 covers 17 residues. CDR1 and CDR2 from the germline V gene are KGHSH and LQKENI. V shed 1 base and J shed 4 bases, with 19 bases lying between them. In nucleotides, the CDR3 is TGTGCCAGCTCACCACAATCCGGGGTCAAGCTCAGCACTGAAGCTTTCTTT. Translated: CASSPQSGVKLSTEAFF.

Comment on this clone: A read error may be the cause here, since a much bigger clone is one base away. V gene TRBV9 combines with J gene TRBJ2-1; possibly TRBD2 for D (5 bases). Trimming stripped 0 bases from V and 2 bases from J, with 9 bases between. This CDR3 comprises 15 residues. Germline assignment: CDR1 SGDLS and CDR2 YYNGEE. The CDR3 region has the DNA TGTGCCAGCAGCGTAGACGGGATCCCCTACAATGAGCAGTTCTTC. Its translation is CASSVDGIPYNEQFF.

CDR3 in DNA: TGTGCCGGTTTAATCAGGGGGGTTGAAGCTTTCTTT. This translates into CAGLIRGVEAFF. The V call is TRBV5-3, the J call TRBJ1-1; 7 positions match TRBD1. TRBV5-3 has ORF status, its function being uncertain. Trimming removed 10 bases from V and 7 bases from J; junction bases left unmatched: 10. The CDR3 length is 12 residues.

This chain links TRBV13 with TRBJ2-3, with TRBD1 matching over 8 bases. Germline values: CDR1 PRHDT, CDR2 FYEKMQ (reference sequence). The CDR3 is 17 residues long. V shed 4 bases and J 5 bases; nucleotides not matched to a gene: 14. Here the CDR3 reads CASSWGQERARGDTQYF. The CDR3 DNA reads TGTGCCAGCAGCTGGGGACAGGAAAGGGCACGAGGAGATACGCAGTATTTT.

The V gene is TRBV6-1, the J gene TRBJ2-7, with D possibly being TRBD1 or TRBD2 (6 bases each). V shed 4 bases and J shed 5 bases, with 18 bases lying between them. The CDR3 covers 15 residues. Germline V lookup: CDR1 MNHNS, CDR2 SASEGT. CDR3 region: CASSGGDTTGDEQYF. The CDR3 DNA is TGTGCCAGCAGTGGGGGGGACACGACCGGGGACGAGCAGTACTTC.

The CDR3 reads CASGLPLIAGAYNEQFF. The DNA of the CDR3 is TGTGCTAGTGGTTTGCCCCTTATAGCGGGGGCGTACAATGAGCAGTTCTTC. V gene TRBV12-5 combines with J gene TRBJ2-1, with 9 bases identical to TRBD2. Looked up from germline, CDR1 is LGHNT and CDR2 is FRNRAP. This CDR3 contains 17 residues. V lost 2 bases and J lost 4; bases outside the gene matches: 9.

The chain joins TRBV29-1 to TRBJ2-1; TRBD1 aligns across 12 bases. This CDR3 region has 14 residues. The germline CDR1 and CDR2 sequences are SQVTM and ANQGSEA. V was pared by 6 bases and J by 7 bases, with 7 bases of the junction left unmatched. This CDR3 reads CSVKGQGAINEQFF. The DNA of the CDR3 is TGCAGCGTAAAGGGACAGGGGGCGATTAATGAGCAGTTCTTC.

This clone appeared once. The chain couples TRBV4-1 to TRBJ2-1, with D perhaps TRBD2 (6 bases). CDR3 length equals 14 residues. V lost 3 bases to trimming and J lost 10 bases, with 16 bases between them. CDR1 and CDR2 from the germline V gene are MGHRA and YSYEKL. CDR3 sequence (DNA): TGCGCCAGCAGCCACCCGGGAGTTCCTGTAGAGCAGTTCTTC. This codes for CASSHPGVPVEQFF.

CDR3 sequence (DNA): TGTGCCAGCAGCCCCTCCCCGGACACCGGGGAGCTGTTTTTT. This gives the protein CASSPSPDTGELFF. The genes are TRBV7-6 and TRBJ2-2, with no clear D. The germline gives CDR1 SGHVS, CDR2 FNYEAQ. This CDR3 has 14 amino acids. Between the trimmed V and J ends, which lost 5 bases and 3 bases, there was a span of 10 bases.

The chain joins TRBV6-1 to TRBJ2-4; 12 nucleotides agree with TRBD1. CDR1 MNHNS and CDR2 SASEGT come from the germline V gene. The CDR3 runs to 17 residues. The V segment lost 6 bases and the J segment 3 bases; nucleotides outside the gene matches: 9. In DNA form, the CDR3 reads TGTGCCAGCAGAGAACCGGGACAGGGGGCAGGCAAAAACATTCAGTACTTC. It specifies CASREPGQGAGKNIQYF.

In regard to this clone: Other DNA sequences in the same sample also yield this CDR3. The genes are TRBV19 and TRBJ2-7, with TRBD1 matching over 8 bases. Germline CDR1 and CDR2: LNHDA and SQIVND (reference sequence). V shed 5 bases, J shed 2 bases, and the junction held 2 bases outside the gene matches. The CDR3 extends over 13 amino acids. The CDR3 sequence is CASSRRGPYEQYF. Written as DNA, the CDR3 is TGTGCCAGTAGTCGCAGGGGGCCCTACGAGCAGTACTTC. The full variable domain, completed using reference TRBV19 and TRBJ2-7, is DGGITQSPKYLFRKEGQNVTLSCEQNLNHDAMYWYRQDPGQGLRLIYYSQIVNDFQKGDIAEGYSVSREKKESFPLTVTSAQKNPTAFYLCASSRRGPYEQYFGPGTRLTVT.

A word on this clone: Other nucleotide sequences in the sample specify the same CDR3. The chain carries TRBV2 and TRBJ2-7; possibly TRBD2 for D (6 bases). The germline gives CDR1 SNHLY, CDR2 FYNNEI. The CDR3 consists of 12 residues. With 6 bases removed from V and 1 base from J, the gap between germline ends came to 7 bases. The CDR3 region has the DNA TGTGCCAGCAGGGAGGGGTCCTACGAGCAGTACTTC. Translated: CASREGSYEQYF.

In its sample, this clone was seen once. The chain couples TRBV7-2 to TRBJ2-1; the D is unclear. CDR1 and CDR2 from the germline V gene are SGHTA and FQGNSA. Trimming left V 5 bases short and J 1 base short, with 15 bases between. This CDR3 region has 16 residues. CDR3 amino acids: CASSPSFGPSYNEQFF. As DNA, the CDR3 is TGTGCCAGCAGCCCATCGTTCGGGCCTTCCTACAATGAGCAGTTCTTC.

V is TRBV5-1 and J is TRBJ2-1, with D maybe TRBD1 (5 bases). CDR3 length: 18 amino acids. Trimming cost V 0 bases and J 7 bases, with 23 bases left between them. Germline CDR1 and CDR2: SGHRS and YFSETQ. Here the CDR3 DNA reads TGCGCCAGCAGCTTGGGACAGTCCTCCCGAAATTCCCCTAATGAGCAGTTCTTC. Residues: CASSLGQSSRNSPNEQFF.

This clone was seen more than once but under ten times. This chain joins TRBV7-3 and TRBJ2-2, with D tentatively TRBD1 (5 bases). The germline CDR1 and CDR2 sequences are SGHTA and FQGTGA. V lost 5 bases and J lost 0, with 7 bases in between. The CDR3 contains 14 residues. The CDR3 loop reads CASSATANTGELFF. The CDR3 coding sequence is TGTGCCAGCAGCGCGACAGCGAACACCGGGGAGCTGTTTTTT.

This chain uses TRBV28 with TRBJ2-1, with D maybe TRBD1 (6 bases). CDR1 and CDR2 (germline): MDHEN, SYDVKM. V was cut by 5 bases and J by 4 bases, with 18 bases left in between. This CDR3 spans 16 amino acids. The CDR3 is CASSSDPGHPYNEQFF. The CDR3 coding sequence is TGTGCCAGCAGTAGCGACCCGGGACATCCTTACAATGAGCAGTTCTTC. Filled out from reference TRBV28 and TRBJ2-1, the complete variable domain reads DVKVTQSSRYLVKRTGEKVFLECVQDMDHENMFWYRQDPGLGLRLIYFSYDVKMKEKGDIPEGYSVSREKKERFSLILESASTNQTSMYLCASSSDPGHPYNEQFFGPGTRLTVL.

This clone occurred once. Other DNA sequences in the sample encode the same CDR3. The J gene is TRBJ1-3, the V gene TRBV28, with D possibly TRBD1 on 6 matching bases. Germline CDR1 MDHEN, CDR2 SYDVKM. Trimming removed 4 bases at V and 1 base at J, with 8 bases between. The CDR3 spans 14 residues. The CDR3 DNA reads as TGTGCCAGCAGTTCACAGGGATCTGGAAACACCATATATTTT. Protein product: CASSSQGSGNTIYF.

This clone was detected once. This chain links TRBV2 with TRBJ2-7; 15 nucleotides line up with TRBD2. The CDR3 length is 14 residues. Germline loops: CDR1 SNHLY, CDR2 FYNNEI. V lost 6 bases to trimming and J lost 7 bases; unmatched junction nucleotides: 4. The CDR3 DNA is TGTGCCAGCAGCGGACTAGCGGGAGGGGGGGAGCAGTACTTC. Encoded protein: CASSGLAGGGEQYF. The entire variable domain, with the rest obtained from reference TRBV2 and TRBJ2-7, is as follows: EPEVTQTPSHQVTQMGQEVILRCVPISNHLYFYWYRQILGQKVEFLVSFYNNEISEKSEIFDDQFSVERPDGSNFTLKIRSTKLEDSAMYFCASSGLAGGGEQYFGPGTRLTVT.

The chain joins TRBV28 to TRBJ1-3; D perhaps matches TRBD1 (6 bases). This CDR3 has 14 residues. Germline assignment: CDR1 MDHEN and CDR2 SYDVKM. The V and J ends lost 11 bases and 8 bases respectively, with 22 bases between them. CDR3 bases: TGTGCCTCCAGCTTACCAGGGGCAGGGGACACCATATATTTT. Protein sequence: CASSLPGAGDTIYF.

J is TRBJ2-5 and V is TRBV5-4; 8 bases fit TRBD2. After removal of 7 bases from V and 5 bases from J, the junction contained 10 bases not matched to a gene. CDR1 SGHNT and CDR2 YYREEE come from the germline V gene (reference sequence). CDR3 length: 14 residues. CDR3 loop: CASRQAGGHETQYF. In nucleotides, the CDR3 is TGTGCCAGCCGTCAGGCGGGAGGACACGAGACCCAGTACTTC.